The present entry profiles one T cell receptor (beta chain) with its context. Its target is not known. An input of about 0.5 to 1 ug of RNA was subjected to reverse transcription using random hexamers. Amplification of TCR beta CDR3 by immunoSEQ multiplex PCR spanned 54 Vbeta and 13 Jbeta. TCRdb used MiXCR to reprocess the immunoSEQ multiplex PCR reads, holding one entry per CDR3 protein. Altogether 120,000 to 150,000 distinct CDR3 sequences are present, approximately 94% being singletons, with the ten largest covering 0.065% to 0.095%. This entry belongs to a study of CD8 T cells in Susac syndrome. The study's findings and limits: The CD4+ T cell repertoires, which came from Susac syndrome patients, showed no sign of clonal expansion. The study's TCR sequencing and HLA analysis covered a relatively small number of individuals, and the study acknowledged this.

The origin of this receptor is a human donor with Susac syndrome. Sequencing used CD4+ T cells from PBMCs.

The CDR3 sequence: CASSIDPGAPLSGANVLTF. In DNA, the CDR3 is TGTGCCAGTAGTATAGATCCGGGGGCCCCTCTGTCTGGGGCCAACGTCCTGACTTTC. This chain connects TRBV19 to TRBJ2-6, with D perhaps being TRBD1 or TRBD2 (6 bases each). The CDR3 sequence is 19 residues long. Trimming pared 0 bases from V and 1 base from J, leaving 16 bases between. CDR1 is LNHDA, CDR2 SQIVND, per germline (reference sequence).